This TCR beta chain was sequenced in a study of CD8 T cells in ankylosing spondylitis. General study findings and limits: Earlier literature documents some of the motif variants in reactive arthritis synovial fluid and blood. Ankylosing spondylitis blood appeared to carry a characteristic TCR beta motif of seven to nine highly homologous variants. Reportedly, significant enrichment of disease-linked clones occurred in matched ankylosing spondylitis synovial fluid.

This clonotype was seen a handful of times. Its cognate antigen is unknown. It was by quantitative 5'-RACE with molecular barcodes that TCR beta libraries were made. TCRdb ran MiXCR on the 5' RACE reads and lists one entry per CDR3 protein. The data show 300,000 to 400,000 distinct CDR3 sequences, about 20% seen once. The V gene lost 6 bases and the J gene lost 0 bases, with 10 bases spanning the gap. The V gene's germline CDR1 is SQVTM and CDR2 ANQGSEA. The CDR3 runs 13 residues. Sequenced: blood, either unsorted or a sorted T cell fraction (not recorded which). The sequence was collected from a male donor with ankylosing spondylitis or in good health (not recorded which). The chain carries TRBV29-1 and TRBJ2-3, with D maybe TRBD1 (6 bases). The CDR3 DNA is TGCAGCGTCATGACAGGAAGCACAGATACGCAGTATTTT. Translating gives CSVMTGSTDTQYF.